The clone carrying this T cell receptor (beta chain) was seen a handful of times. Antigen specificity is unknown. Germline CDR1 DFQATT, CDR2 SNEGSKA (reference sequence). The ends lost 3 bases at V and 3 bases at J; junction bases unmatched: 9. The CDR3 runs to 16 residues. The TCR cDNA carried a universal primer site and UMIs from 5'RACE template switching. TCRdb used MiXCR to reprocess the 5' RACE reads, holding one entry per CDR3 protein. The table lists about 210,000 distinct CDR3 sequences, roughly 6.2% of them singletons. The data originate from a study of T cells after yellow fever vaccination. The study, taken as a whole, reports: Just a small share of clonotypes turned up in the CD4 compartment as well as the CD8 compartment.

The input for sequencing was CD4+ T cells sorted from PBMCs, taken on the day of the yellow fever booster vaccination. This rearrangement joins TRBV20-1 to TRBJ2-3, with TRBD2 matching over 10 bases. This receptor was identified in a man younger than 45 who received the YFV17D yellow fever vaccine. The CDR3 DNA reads TGCAGTGCTAGTCCGTCTAGCGGGAGTGTTACAGATACGCAGTATTTT. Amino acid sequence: CSASPSSGSVTDTQYF.